This TCR beta chain was recorded in a study of chemoradiotherapy in HPV16-positive cancers. Study-level information: Functional T-cell assays on a couple of HPV16-positive patients' cells defined candidate HPV-specific clones and common TCR motifs.

Data came from immunoSEQ multiplex PCR; TCRdb stores just in-frame clones and leaves some out. Of just over 8,500 clones in the sample, approximately 74% were seen once. Germline CDR1 is SNHLY and CDR2 is FYNNEI. The V gene lost 6 bases and the J gene lost 2 bases, with 11 bases spanning the gap. The CDR3 is made up of 13 amino acids. This clonotype originated in a human donor with HPV-associated anogenital cancer. The specimen was taken from a patient who underwent chemoradiotherapy. V usage is TRBV2 and J usage is TRBJ2-7; D remains unclear. CDR3 region: CASSKDGTYEQYF. In DNA form, the CDR3 reads TGTGCCAGCAGCAAGGACGGTACCTACGAGCAGTACTTC.